Included here is one T cell receptor (beta chain) sequence, with context. The CDR3 has 18 amino acids. The junction had 14 bases not matched to a gene; V was cut back by 2 bases and J by 8 bases. Reverse transcription of roughly 0.5 to 1 ug RNA used random hexamers. TCRdb re-called the immunoSEQ multiplex PCR reads with MiXCR, one entry per CDR3 protein. The sample carries some 200,000 distinct CDR3 sequences, 90% to 97% recorded once. This sample stems from a study of CD8 T cells in Susac syndrome. Sequencing was performed on CD4+ T cells from PBMCs. The TCR comes from a human donor with Susac syndrome. V usage is TRBV12-3 or TRBV12-4 and J usage is TRBJ1-6, with 8 bases that match TRBD1. For the CDR3, the DNA is TGTGCCAGCAGTTTATACCCGGCAGGGGGCGCAAAGGATTCACCCCTCCACTTT. It is translated as CASSLYPAGGAKDSPLHF.